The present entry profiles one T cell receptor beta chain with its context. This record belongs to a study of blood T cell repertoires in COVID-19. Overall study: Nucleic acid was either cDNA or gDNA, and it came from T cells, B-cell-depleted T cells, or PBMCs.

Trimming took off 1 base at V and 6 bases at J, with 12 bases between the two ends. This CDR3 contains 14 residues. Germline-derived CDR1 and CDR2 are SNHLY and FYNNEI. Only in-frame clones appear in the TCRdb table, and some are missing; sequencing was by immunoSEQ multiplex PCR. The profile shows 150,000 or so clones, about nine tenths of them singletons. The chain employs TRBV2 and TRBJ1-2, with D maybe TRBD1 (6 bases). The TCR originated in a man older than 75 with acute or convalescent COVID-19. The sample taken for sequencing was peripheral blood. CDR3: CASSEGGRKNGYTF. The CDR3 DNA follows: TGTGCCAGCAGTGAAGGGGGGCGAAAGAATGGCTACACCTTC.